Below are 8 T cell receptor beta chains sequenced from a single sample in a study of shared clonotypes between healthy human individuals. Profiling relied on immunoSEQ multiplex PCR, and the TCRdb table lists in-frame clones only, not all of them. The sample has 2.3 million or so clones, 93% seen once. Sequenced material: naive CD4+ T cells from PBMCs. Sample subset: CD45RA+ positively selected. Receptor source: a man aged 18-30 years in good health. Some clones in this sample may be carry-over from other donors' samples.

The DNA of the CDR3 is TGTGCCAGCAGCTCTCCCCTAGCGGGACCTTCCGAGCAGTACTTC. Encoded protein: CASSSPLAGPSEQYF. V is TRBV7-2 and J is TRBJ2-7, with 9 nucleotides matching TRBD2. Germline-derived CDR1 and CDR2 are SGHTA and FQGNSA. After removal of 4 bases from V and 6 bases from J, the junction contained 10 bases not matched to a gene. The CDR3 is 15 residues long.

This chain links TRBV6-5 with TRBJ2-5; D remains ambiguous. The CDR3 length is 14 residues. Germline V lookup: CDR1 MNHEY, CDR2 SVGAGI. The V end was cut by 6 bases, the J end by 0 bases, with 11 bases between. CDR3 loop: CASRPQVNQETQYF. DNA for the CDR3: TGTGCCAGCAGACCCCAGGTGAACCAAGAGACCCAGTACTTC.

This clone was observed a few times. The gene calls are TRBV6-5 and TRBJ1-1, with 7 bases that match TRBD1. The CDR3 length is 13 residues. Trimming removed 5 bases from V and 7 bases from J; junction bases left unmatched: 7. Germline V gene data show CDR1 as MNHEY and CDR2 as SVGAGI. CDR3: CASSTRRDSEAFF. CDR3 coding DNA: TGTGCCAGCAGTACTCGTAGGGACAGTGAAGCTTTCTTT.

Concerning this clone itself: In the same sample, other DNA sequences code for this CDR3. CDR3 in DNA: TGCGCCAGCAGCTTGGGGGGCATCTACAATGAGCAGTTCTTC. It encodes CASSLGGIYNEQFF. This chain uses TRBV5-1 with TRBJ2-1, with TRBD1 as a possible D gene (5 bases). This CDR3 spans 14 amino acids. Trimming took off 0 bases at V and 3 bases at J, with 7 bases between the two ends. Germline CDR1 reads SGHRS; CDR2 reads YFSETQ.

The chain employs TRBV5-6 and TRBJ2-7; D is perhaps TRBD1 (5 bases). V was pared by 10 bases and J by 0 bases, with 14 bases between. The germline gives CDR1 SGHDT, CDR2 YYEEEE. This CDR3 is 13 amino acids long. In DNA form, the CDR3 reads TGTGCCGGTAGGGGCAAATACTCCTACGAGCAGTACTTC. Protein product: CAGRGKYSYEQYF.

The V call is TRBV4-1, the J call TRBJ1-2, with D uncertain. The CDR3 has 14 amino acids. Germline V gives CDR1 MGHRA, CDR2 YSYEKL. Trimming took 2 bases from V and 4 from J, leaving 11 bases between them. The CDR3, as DNA: TGCGCCAGCAGCCAACCTACAGTGGCCTATGGCTACACCTTC. Its translation: CASSQPTVAYGYTF.

As to this clone: This sample includes further DNA sequences coding for the same CDR3. V usage is TRBV27 and J usage is TRBJ1-3, with unresolved D. The V end lost 6 bases, the J end lost 2 bases, and 11 bases lay between the germline ends. This CDR3 comprises 14 residues. In germline, CDR1 is MNHEY, CDR2 SMNVEV (reference sequence). The CDR3 region has the DNA TGTGCCAGCAGCCCACGGGGAACTGGAAACACCATATATTTT. Its protein is CASSPRGTGNTIYF.

This clone showed up just once. The V gene is TRBV5-4, the J gene TRBJ2-5; 13 bases agree with TRBD2. V shed 4 bases, J shed 0 bases, and the junction held 9 bases outside the gene matches. The CDR3 sequence is 18 residues long. Germline V gene lookup returns CDR1 SGHNT and CDR2 YYREEE (reference sequence). The CDR3 spells CASSPPGLAGPYQETQYF. The CDR3, as DNA: TGTGCCAGCAGCCCACCGGGACTAGCGGGACCTTACCAAGAGACCCAGTACTTC.